This TCR beta chain is drawn from a study of shared clonotypes between healthy human individuals. Overall study findings and caveats: Memory subsets generally showed lower estimated richness than naive subsets. Limitation of the genetic and exposure-history diversity represented came from the few donors. Sequencing depth was a factor that was expected to affect clonotype sharing among donors.

Of note for this clone: What it recognizes is unknown.

CDR1 and CDR2 from the germline V gene are KGHSH and LQKENI. The trim removed 6 bases at V and 3 bases at J, leaving 9 bases unmatched. This CDR3 comprises 15 residues. Clones were sequenced by immunoSEQ multiplex PCR, and TCRdb holds only the in-frame ones, with some missing. The table shows 1,500,000 or so clones, with 96% occurring only once. Caucasian adults living in Nashville, Tennessee, provided all samples. Sequences were obtained from naive CD4+ T cells sorted from blood. As for subset: CD45RA+ positively selected. This sequence originates from a man aged 25-40 years in good health. The rearrangement links TRBV18 to TRBJ1-1, with 8 bases lining up with TRBD1. The CDR3 sequence is CASSTGTGSYTEAFF. The CDR3 DNA reads as TGTGCCAGCTCGACCGGGACAGGCTCCTACACTGAAGCTTTCTTT.